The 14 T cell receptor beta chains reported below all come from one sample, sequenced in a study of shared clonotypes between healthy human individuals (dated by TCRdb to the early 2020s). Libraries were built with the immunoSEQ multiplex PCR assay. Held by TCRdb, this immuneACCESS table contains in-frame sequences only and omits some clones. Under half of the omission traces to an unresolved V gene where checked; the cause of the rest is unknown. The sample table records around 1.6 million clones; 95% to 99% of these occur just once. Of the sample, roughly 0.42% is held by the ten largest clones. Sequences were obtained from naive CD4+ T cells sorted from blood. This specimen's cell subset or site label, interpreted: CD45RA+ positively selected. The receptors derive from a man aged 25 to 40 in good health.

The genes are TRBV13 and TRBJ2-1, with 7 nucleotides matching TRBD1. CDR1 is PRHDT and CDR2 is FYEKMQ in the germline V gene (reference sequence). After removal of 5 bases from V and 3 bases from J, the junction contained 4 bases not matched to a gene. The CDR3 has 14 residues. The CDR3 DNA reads TGTGCCAGCAGCCCTCGGGACAGCTACAATGAGCAGTTCTTC. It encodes CASSPRDSYNEQFF.

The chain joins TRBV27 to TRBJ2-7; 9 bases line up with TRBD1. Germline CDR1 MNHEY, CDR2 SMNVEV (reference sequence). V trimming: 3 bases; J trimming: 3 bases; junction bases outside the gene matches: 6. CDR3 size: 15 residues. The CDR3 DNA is TGTGCCAGCAGTTTCCACAGGGGGCGAAGCTACGAGCAGTACTTC. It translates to CASSFHRGRSYEQYF.

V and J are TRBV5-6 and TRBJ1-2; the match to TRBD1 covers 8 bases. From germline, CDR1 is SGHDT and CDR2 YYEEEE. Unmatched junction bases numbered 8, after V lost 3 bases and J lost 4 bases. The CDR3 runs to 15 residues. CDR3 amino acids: CASSYASGGSYGYTF. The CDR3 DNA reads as TGTGCCAGCAGCTATGCCTCAGGGGGCAGCTATGGCTACACCTTC.

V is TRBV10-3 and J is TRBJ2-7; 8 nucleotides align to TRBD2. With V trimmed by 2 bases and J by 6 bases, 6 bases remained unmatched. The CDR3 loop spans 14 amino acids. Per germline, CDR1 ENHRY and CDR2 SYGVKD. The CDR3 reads CAISEGRAGGEQYF. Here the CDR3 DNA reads TGTGCCATCAGTGAGGGCAGGGCGGGGGGCGAGCAGTACTTC.

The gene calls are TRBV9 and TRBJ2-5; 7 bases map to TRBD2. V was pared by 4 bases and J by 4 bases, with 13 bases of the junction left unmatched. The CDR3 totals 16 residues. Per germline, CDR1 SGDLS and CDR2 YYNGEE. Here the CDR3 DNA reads TGTGCCAGCAGCTCCTCGTCTGTAGGGGAGGGAGAGACCCAGTACTTC. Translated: CASSSSSVGEGETQYF.

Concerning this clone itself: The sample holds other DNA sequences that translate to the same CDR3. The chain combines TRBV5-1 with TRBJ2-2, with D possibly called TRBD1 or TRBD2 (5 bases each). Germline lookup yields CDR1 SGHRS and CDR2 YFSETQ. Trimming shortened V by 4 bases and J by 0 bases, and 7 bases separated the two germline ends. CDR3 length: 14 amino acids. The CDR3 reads CASSGTTNTGELFF. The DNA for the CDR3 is TGCGCCAGCAGCGGGACCACGAACACCGGGGAGCTGTTTTTT.

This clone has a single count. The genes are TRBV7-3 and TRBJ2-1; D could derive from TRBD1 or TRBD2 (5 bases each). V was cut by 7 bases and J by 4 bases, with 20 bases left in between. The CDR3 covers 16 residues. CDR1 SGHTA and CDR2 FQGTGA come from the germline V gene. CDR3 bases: TGTGCCAGCACTCCCGGGACGACAGCTCCTTACAATGAGCAGTTCTTC. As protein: CASTPGTTAPYNEQFF.

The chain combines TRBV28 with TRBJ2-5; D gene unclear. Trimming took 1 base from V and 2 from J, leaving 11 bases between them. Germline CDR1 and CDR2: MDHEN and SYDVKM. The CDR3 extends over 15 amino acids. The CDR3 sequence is CASSLFRQLQETQYF. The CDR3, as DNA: TGTGCCAGCAGTTTATTTCGGCAGCTTCAAGAGACCCAGTACTTC.

The CDR3 spells CASSYPGQPQHF. The CDR3, as DNA: TGTGCCAGCAGCTACCCAGGGCAGCCCCAGCATTTT. This chain connects TRBV7-6 to TRBJ1-5, with TRBD1 as a possible D gene (5 bases). CDR1 SGHVS and CDR2 FNYEAQ come from the germline V gene. The V gene lost 4 bases and the J gene lost 7 bases, with 8 bases spanning the gap. The CDR3 spans 12 residues.

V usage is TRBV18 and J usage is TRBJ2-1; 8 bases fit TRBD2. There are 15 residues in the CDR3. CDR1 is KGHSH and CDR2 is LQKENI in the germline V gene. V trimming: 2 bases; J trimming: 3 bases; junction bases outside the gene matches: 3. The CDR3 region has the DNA TGTGCCAGCTCACCAAGCGGGAGTAACTACAATGAGCAGTTCTTC. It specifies CASSPSGSNYNEQFF.

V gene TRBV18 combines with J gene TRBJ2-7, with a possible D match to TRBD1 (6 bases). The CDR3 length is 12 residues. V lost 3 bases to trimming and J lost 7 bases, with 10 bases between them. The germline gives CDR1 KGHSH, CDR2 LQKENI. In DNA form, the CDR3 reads TGTGCCAGCTCACCTATGACAGGAGAGCAGTACTTC. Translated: CASSPMTGEQYF.

CDR3 sequence reads: CASSLAGSWTGELFF. CDR3 nucleotide sequence: TGTGCCAGCAGCTTAGCGGGAAGTTGGACCGGGGAGCTGTTTTTT. This chain connects TRBV7-7 to TRBJ2-2, with D unclear. The V end lost 0 bases, the J end lost 5 bases, and 10 bases lay between the germline ends. This CDR3 has 15 residues. The germline V gene encodes CDR1 SSHAT and CDR2 FNYEAQ (reference sequence).

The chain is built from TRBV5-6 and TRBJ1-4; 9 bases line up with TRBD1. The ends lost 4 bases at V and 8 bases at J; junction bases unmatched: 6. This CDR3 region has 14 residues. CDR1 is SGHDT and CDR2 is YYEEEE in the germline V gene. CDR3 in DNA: TGTGCCAGCAGCCTTGGACAGGGGTGGGAAAAACTGTTTTTT. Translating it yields CASSLGQGWEKLFF. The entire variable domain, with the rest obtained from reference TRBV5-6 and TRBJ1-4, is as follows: DAGVTQSPTHLIKTRGQQVTLRCSPKSGHDTVSWYQQALGQGPQFIFQYYEEEERQRGNFPDRFSGHQFPNYSSELNVNALLLGDSALYLCASSLGQGWEKLFFGSGTQLSVL.

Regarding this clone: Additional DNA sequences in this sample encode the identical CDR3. The CDR3 reads CASSIGQGGYEQYF. The CDR3 bases are TGTGCCAGTAGTATTGGACAGGGAGGCTACGAGCAGTACTTC. The rearrangement joins TRBV19 to TRBJ2-7; TRBD1 matches at 8 bases. Germline V lookup: CDR1 LNHDA, CDR2 SQIVND (reference sequence). J was trimmed by 3 bases and V by 3 bases; bases with no gene match: 4. The CDR3 covers 14 residues.